This T cell receptor (beta chain) was sequenced in a study of blood T cell repertoires in COVID-19. Clones were sequenced by immunoSEQ multiplex PCR, and TCRdb holds only the in-frame ones, with some missing. The profile shows about 74,000 clones, 75% to 85% of them singletons. The germline gives CDR1 SGHTA, CDR2 FQGNSA. After removal of 1 base from V and 4 bases from J, the junction contained 7 bases not matched to a gene. The CDR3 loop spans 16 amino acids. Sequencing was carried out using peripheral blood. The TCR originated in an elderly man with acute or convalescent COVID-19. The chain links TRBV7-2 to TRBJ1-5; 7 bases match TRBD1. This chain's CDR3 is CASSLVSGTVNQPQHF. The CDR3 DNA sequence: TGTGCCAGCAGCTTAGTGTCCGGGACAGTAAATCAGCCCCAGCATTTT.